The T cell receptor beta chain under discussion was sequenced for a study of beta chain features in type 1 diabetes. Background on the study: Patients and healthy donors were similar in age, gender and cell yields.

As concerns this clone: Its cognate antigen is unknown.

The CDR3 loop spans 13 amino acids. Germline V gene sequence: CDR1 ENHRY, CDR2 SYGVKD. Trimming cost V 11 bases and J 1 base; bases outside gene matches: 6. Every donor had blood drawn once into heparin, approximately 0.11 L on average. Investigators reverse transcribed all isolated RNA, so they sequenced expressed TCRB transcripts. Only in-frame clones appear in the TCRdb table, and some are missing; sequencing was by immunoSEQ multiplex PCR. Of 310,000 or so clones in the sample, about 15% were seen once. Findings and limits, study-wide: In comparison with healthy donors, patients had naive, central memory and Treg TCRB repertoires that appeared more similar. Type 1 diabetes patients had moderately but significantly shorter TCRB CDR3s in all four CD4+ subsets. Type 1 diabetes patients had fewer VDJ junction insertions and more deletions.

The source material was naive CD4+ T cells from blood. This TCR was recovered from a man younger than 30 with type 1 diabetes. The genes are TRBV10-3 and TRBJ2-5; 8 nucleotides agree with TRBD1. CDR3 in amino acids: CASGQATQETQYF. In DNA form, the CDR3 reads TGTGCCTCGGGACAGGCAACCCAAGAGACCCAGTACTTC.